Below are 14 T cell receptor beta chains sequenced from a single sample in a study of T cell responses to AZD1222 COVID-19 vaccine. Profiling relied on immunoSEQ multiplex PCR, and the TCRdb table lists in-frame clones only, not all of them. In the table there are 100,000 to 150,000 clones, about 89% of which are singletons. This specimen was peripheral blood, taken on day 0 of AZD1222 vaccination. Receptors were obtained from an adult in good health.

The rearrangement links TRBV19 to TRBJ1-5; 9 nucleotides match TRBD1. This CDR3 has 16 amino acids. Looked up from germline, CDR1 is LNHDA and CDR2 is SQIVND (reference sequence). Unmatched junction bases numbered 6, after V lost 2 bases and J lost 4 bases. In DNA, the CDR3 is TGTGCCAGTAGTATATGGGGGACAGGGATTAATCAGCCCCAGCATTTT. This encodes CASSIWGTGINQPQHF.

The chain recombines TRBV13 with TRBJ2-1, with D tentatively TRBD1 (6 bases). This CDR3 region has 16 residues. In germline, CDR1 is PRHDT, CDR2 FYEKMQ (reference sequence). The ends were cut back, 2 bases at V and 1 base at J, with 12 bases in the middle. The CDR3 nucleotides are TGTGCCAGCAGCTTATTTTTGGGACAATCCTACAATGAGCAGTTCTTC. Its protein is CASSLFLGQSYNEQFF.

This clone was seen only a few times. The genes are TRBV3-1 (or the pseudogene TRBV3-2) and TRBJ2-1; 9 positions agree with TRBD2. Per germline, CDR1 LGHDT and CDR2 YNNKEL (reference sequence). The CDR3 runs to 17 residues. V lost 2 bases and J lost 10; bases outside the gene matches: 15. The CDR3 region has the DNA TGTGCCAGCAGCCAACCTTGGGAGATAGCGGGAGCCGAGGAGCAGTTCTTC. Its protein product is CASSQPWEIAGAEEQFF.

This sequence joins TRBV7-8 and TRBJ2-3, with a weak D call TRBD2 (5 bases). Trimming removed 1 base at V and 0 bases at J, with 8 bases between. CDR3 length equals 15 residues. Germline V gene lookup returns CDR1 SGHVS and CDR2 FQNEAQ. The CDR3 DNA is TGTGCCAGCAGCTTAGTAGGCGGGAGCACAGATACGCAGTATTTT. Amino acid sequence: CASSLVGGSTDTQYF.

The rearrangement links TRBV5-1 to TRBJ2-2; possible D gene TRBD1, 5 bases. Trimming cost V 0 bases and J 7 bases, with 10 bases left between them. Germline CDR1 reads SGHRS; CDR2 reads YFSETQ. The CDR3 length is 14 residues. The CDR3 region is CASSLGGASGELFF. The DNA for the CDR3 is TGCGCCAGCAGCTTGGGTGGGGCAAGCGGGGAGCTGTTTTTT. The full variable domain, in which reference TRBV5-1 and TRBJ2-2 provide the parts outside the CDR3, is KAGVTQTPRYLIKTRGQQVTLSCSPISGHRSVSWYQQTPGQGLQFLFEYFSETQRNKGNFPGRFSGRQFSNSRSEMNVSTLELGDSALYLCASSLGGASGELFFGEGSRLTVL.

The chain carries TRBV7-3 and TRBJ2-2, with D possibly matching TRBD2 (6 bases). The germline gives CDR1 SGHTA, CDR2 FQGTGA. There are 17 residues in the CDR3. The ends were cut back, 7 bases at V and 2 bases at J, with 20 bases in the middle. This CDR3 reads CASTNFLRGLNTGELFF. The CDR3 DNA sequence: TGTGCCAGCACCAATTTCCTCCGAGGACTAAACACCGGGGAGCTGTTTTTT.

The chain joins TRBV5-8 to TRBJ1-1; possibly TRBD1 for D (5 bases). Looked up from germline, CDR1 is SGHTS and CDR2 is YDEGEE. Deletions cut 4 bases from V and 3 bases from J, with 10 bases between. The CDR3 is 13 residues long. The DNA of the CDR3 is TGTGCCAGCAGCCTAGGGACGGACACTGAAGCTTTCTTT. Translating it yields CASSLGTDTEAFF.

The chain has TRBV7-9 and TRBJ2-3, with D possibly being TRBD1 or TRBD2 (5 bases each). Trimming cost V 8 bases and J 0 bases, with 12 bases left between them. The CDR3 runs to 14 residues. Germline V lookup: CDR1 SEHNR, CDR2 FQNEAQ (reference sequence). The CDR3 nucleotides are TGTGCCAGCGCGAGGGGTTCGAGCACAGATACGCAGTATTTT. It specifies CASARGSSTDTQYF.

The chain carries TRBV7-2 and TRBJ1-6; D is undetermined. The CDR3 is made up of 13 amino acids. V gave up 3 bases and J gave up 10 bases, with 10 bases separating them. CDR1 and CDR2 (germline): SGHTA, FQGNSA. The CDR3 reads CASSLDVYSPLHF. The CDR3 nucleotides are TGTGCCAGCAGCTTGGATGTTTACTCACCCCTCCACTTT.

This chain links TRBV7-6 with TRBJ2-3; 7 bases align to TRBD2. Germline V gene sequence: CDR1 SGHVS, CDR2 FNYEAQ. Losses at the gene ends were 4 bases for V and 2 bases for J; bases not matched to a gene: 9. The CDR3 is 16 residues long. The CDR3 nucleotides are TGTGCCAGCAGCTCATTATCGCGGGGGACCACAGATACGCAGTATTTT. Translation: CASSSLSRGTTDTQYF.

The chain combines TRBV11-2 with TRBJ1-3; D unresolved. From germline, CDR1 is SGHAT and CDR2 FQNNGV. Trimming took off 5 bases at V and 0 bases at J, with 14 bases between the two ends. The CDR3 runs 16 residues. The CDR3 nucleotides read TGTGCCAGCAGCCCCGGACCGACCTACTCTGGAAACACCATATATTTT. Its protein is CASSPGPTYSGNTIYF.

The CDR3 bases are TGCAGCGTTAGGATCGACAGTTTTTCCCAACGAGGCACAGATACGCAGTATTTT. Its protein is CSVRIDSFSQRGTDTQYF. The J gene is TRBJ2-3, the V gene TRBV29-1, with D perhaps matching TRBD1 (5 bases). Per germline, CDR1 SQVTM and CDR2 ANQGSEA. Trimming removed 5 bases from V and 1 base from J, with 25 bases in between. The CDR3 covers 18 residues.

J is TRBJ1-1 and V is TRBV13; D is ambiguous. Germline lookup yields CDR1 PRHDT and CDR2 FYEKMQ (reference sequence). CDR3 length: 14 residues. V lost 4 bases, J lost 4 bases, and 13 bases lay in between. Here the CDR3 DNA reads TGTGCCAGCAGCTCCCGAAAGTCGGGCACTGAAGCTTTCTTT. As protein: CASSSRKSGTEAFF.

This chain connects TRBV2 to TRBJ2-1; a weak D match, TRBD2 (6 bases). This CDR3 has 14 residues. The germline V gene has CDR1 SNHLY and CDR2 FYNNEI. V lost 7 bases and J lost 8, with 18 bases in between. The CDR3 reads CASNRGEARHEQFF. In nucleotides, the CDR3 is TGTGCCAGCAACCGAGGGGAGGCCCGCCATGAGCAGTTCTTC.